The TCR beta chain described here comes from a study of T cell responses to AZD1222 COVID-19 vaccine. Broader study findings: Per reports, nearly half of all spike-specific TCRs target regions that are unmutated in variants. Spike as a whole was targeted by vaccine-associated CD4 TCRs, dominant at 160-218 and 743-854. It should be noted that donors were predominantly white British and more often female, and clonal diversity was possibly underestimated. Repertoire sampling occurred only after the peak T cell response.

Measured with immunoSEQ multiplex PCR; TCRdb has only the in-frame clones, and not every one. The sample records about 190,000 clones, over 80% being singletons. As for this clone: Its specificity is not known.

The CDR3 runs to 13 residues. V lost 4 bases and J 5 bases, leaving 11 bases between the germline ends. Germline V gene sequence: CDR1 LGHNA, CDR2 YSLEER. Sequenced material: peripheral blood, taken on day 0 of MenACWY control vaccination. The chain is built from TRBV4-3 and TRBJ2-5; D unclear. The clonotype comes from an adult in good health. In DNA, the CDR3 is TGCGCCAGCAGCCGCTTCGCTGCGGAGACCCAGTACTTC. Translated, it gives CASSRFAAETQYF.